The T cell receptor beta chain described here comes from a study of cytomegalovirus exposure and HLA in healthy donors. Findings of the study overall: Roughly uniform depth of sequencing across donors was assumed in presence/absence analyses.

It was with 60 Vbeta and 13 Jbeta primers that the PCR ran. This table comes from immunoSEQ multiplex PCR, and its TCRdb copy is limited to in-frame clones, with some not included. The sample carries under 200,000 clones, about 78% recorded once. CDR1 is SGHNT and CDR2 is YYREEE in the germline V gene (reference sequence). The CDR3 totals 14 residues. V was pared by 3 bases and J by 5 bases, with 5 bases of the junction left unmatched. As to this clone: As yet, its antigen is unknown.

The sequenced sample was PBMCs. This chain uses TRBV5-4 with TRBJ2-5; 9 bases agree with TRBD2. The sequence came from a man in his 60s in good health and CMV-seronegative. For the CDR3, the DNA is TGTGCCAGCAGCTCGGGACTAGCCCTGGAGACCCAGTACTTC. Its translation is CASSSGLALETQYF. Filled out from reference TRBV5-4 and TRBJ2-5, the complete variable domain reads ETGVTQSPTHLIKTRGQQVTLRCSSQSGHNTVSWYQQALGQGPQFIFQYYREEENGRGNFPPRFSGLQFPNYSSELNVNALELDDSALYLCASSSGLALETQYFGPGTRLLVL.